This record looks at one T cell receptor (beta chain) sequence and its context. This receptor's antigen is unknown. Nothing much larger sits one base from this clone, and base qualities are not available. For TCR beta library preparation, 2 to 2.5 micrograms of genomic DNA were isolated from cryopreserved PBMCs. High-throughput TCR beta sequencing was performed on longitudinal blood samples from CLL patients receiving ibrutinib monotherapy. Patients were enrolled in a phase 2 open-label single-center ibrutinib monotherapy trial. The data belong to a study of cytotoxic CD8 clonotypes in ibrutinib-treated CLL (dated by TCRdb to the early 2020s). At the level of the whole study: The cohort included around 15 treatment-naive and roughly ten relapsed/refractory patients; some 18 were IGHV unmutated. Partial responses were observed in about 24 patients and complete responses in 2; after a median follow-up of 68 months, remission was maintained in about 15 patients and progression was observed in approximately twelve. The response samples were drawn at a median of approximately 11 months into treatment, with a range of about 6 to 40 months. An average of around 250,000 productive templates and approximately 90,000 productive rearrangements was obtained per sample. Of the roughly 81 people in the trial, 26 had longitudinal samples available. Cryopreserved peripheral blood mononuclear cells were collected before treatment, at response, and at either disease progression or sustained remission. All remission and progressive disease samples were collected while patients were still receiving ibrutinib.

A MiSeq instrument was used for deep resolution sequencing, which targeted depths ranging from 1 in 1 million up to 1 in 200,000 T cells, with coverage averaging 10x for each clonotype. TCR beta libraries were generated with the immunoSEQ hsTCRB Kit. Per the original workflow: The data were analyzed with ImmunoSEQ Analyzer and ImmunoSEQ Data Assistant, and V, D and J gene assignments followed IMGT definitions. Clonality, with values ranging from 0 to 1, was calculated as one minus the normalized Shannon entropy of productive rearrangement frequencies. Only overrepresented clonotypes making up at least 0.05% of each patient's repertoire were included in the public clonotype analysis. Some 14 age-matched healthy donor repertoires from immuneACCESS served as clonality controls. TCRdb holds this immuneACCESS table with in-frame rearrangements only. Some clones are missing; in checked studies, unresolved V genes explain under half, and the rest has no known cause. V and J calls and clone size are as listed in that table; D and trimming were resolved from the DNA. The sample table contains around 330,000 clones; only one count was recorded for 67% of them. The top ten clones comprise 6.3% of the sample.

Broad study findings and their caveats: Public clonotypes were found to be uncommon and were observed to contract or remain stable during treatment; the increase in clonality was shown to reflect expansion of private clonotypes at ibrutinib response. Lymph node repertoires were not examined, and the timing of sampling was not matched between patients in sustained remission and those whose disease progressed. Baseline clonality was found to be higher than that of age-matched healthy donors and was strongly correlated with circulating CD8+ T-cell counts. An increase in clonality was observed at ibrutinib response, with clonality remaining stable during sustained remission and falling back toward baseline at progression.

The CDR3, from cysteine to phenylalanine, totals 14 residues. The read is trimmed to its CDR3 DNA, 42 bases read in frame from base 1. CDR1 MGHDK and CDR2 SYGVNS are derived from the germline V gene. V lost 2 bases and J lost 10 bases; the stretch between them is 15 bases long. The rearranged segments are TRBV25-1 and TRBJ2-1, with the D gene too uncertain to name. This clonotype was sampled from a human donor with chronic lymphocytic leukemia. Source: PBMCs, taken after 36 months of ibrutinib treatment. The CDR3 reads as follows: CASSEHSPLGEQFF. The DNA sequence reads TGTGCCAGCAGTGAACATAGTCCCCTGGGGGAGCAGTTCTTC. The reference TRBV25-1 and TRBJ2-1 proteins fill in what lies around the CDR3, so the full variable domain reads EADIYQTPRYLVIGTGKKITLECSQTMGHDKMYWYQQDPGMELHLIHYSYGVNSTEKGDLSSESTVSRIRTEHFPLTLESARPSHTSQYLCASSEHSPLGEQFFGPGTRLTVL.